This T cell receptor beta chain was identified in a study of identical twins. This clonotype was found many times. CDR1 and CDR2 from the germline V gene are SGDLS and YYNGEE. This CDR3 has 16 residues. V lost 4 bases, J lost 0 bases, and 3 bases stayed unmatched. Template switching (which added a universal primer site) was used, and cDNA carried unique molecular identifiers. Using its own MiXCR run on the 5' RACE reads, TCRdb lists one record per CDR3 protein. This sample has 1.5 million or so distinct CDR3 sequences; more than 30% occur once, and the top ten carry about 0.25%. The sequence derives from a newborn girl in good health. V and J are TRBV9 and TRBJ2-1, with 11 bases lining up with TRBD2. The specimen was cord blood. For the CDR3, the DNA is TGTGCCAGCAGCATACTAGCGGGGGTCTCCTACAATGAGCAGTTCTTC. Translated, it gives CASSILAGVSYNEQFF.